This is a list of T cell receptor beta chains from one sample in a study of Ad26.COV2.S vaccination and SARS-CoV-2 variants. Data came from immunoSEQ multiplex PCR; TCRdb stores just in-frame clones and leaves some out. The sample includes some 500,000 clones, approximately 89% of them seen just once. The sample in question was peripheral blood, obtained in a trial of Ad26.COV2.S vaccine versus placebo. These receptors all come from a person aged 18-60 years who received the Ad26.COV2.S COVID-19 vaccine or a placebo. Both conserved end residues are part of each CDR3. Each record gives: D gene, V gene, CDR3 protein. The D gene is left open where the match is weak.

>-|TRBV19
CASSIGPGNSNQPQHF
>-|TRBV19
CASSMRAYNSPLHF
>-|TRBV6-2/TRBV6-3
CASSYPPDYLTYNEQFF
>-|TRBV14
CASSQFGRYGYTF
>-|TRBV3-1/TRBV3-2
CASSHVQEAFF
>-|TRBV5-4
CASSPGPFSGANVLTF
>TRBD1|TRBV6-2/TRBV6-3
CASSDRVPGELFF
>-|TRBV28
CASSLPGLVGQPQHF
>-|TRBV6-2/TRBV6-3
CASSPYRGANVLTF
>TRBD1|TRBV18
CASSPNSGTGDQPQHF
>-|TRBV25-1
CASSESSSTVSAFF
>-|TRBV5-4
CATQGITFDTQYF
>TRBD2|TRBV7-3
CASSTGLAGANEQFF
>-|TRBV18
CASSPLMGGFLKKLFF
>-|TRBV5-1
CASSLGPNQPQHF
>TRBD2|TRBV4-2
CASSQPGLAGAGQETQYF
>-|TRBV18
CASSADRYSNQPQHF
>-|TRBV3-1/TRBV3-2
CASSQMFQETQYF
>TRBD2|TRBV28
CASTTSGGPYNEQFF
>-|TRBV11-1
CASSLVAGELFF
>-|TRBV11-3
CASSLRGANYGYTF
>-|TRBV5-4
CASSLVPGYSGNTIYF
>TRBD2|TRBV11-3
CASSLGRRESADTQYF
>-|TRBV19
CASSARSGTAWGTQYF
>TRBD2|TRBV9
CASSAAGVRNTGELFF
>-|TRBV6-4
CASSVLEGTIAFF
>-|TRBV5-1
CASSLAGTIYNEQFF
>TRBD2|TRBV27
CASSRLAVDTQYF
>TRBD2|TRBV4-3
CASSLGAGGLYEQFF
>TRBD2|TRBV19
CASSRRGGPNTGELFF
>-|TRBV30
CAWSSWTNQETQYF
>TRBD1|TRBV5-1
CASSFSRDRVPGELFF
>-|TRBV6-5
CASSYSKGRAFGELFF
>-|TRBV5-1
CASSSRLQETQYF
>-|TRBV11-2
CASSKGSYEQYF
>-|TRBV6-1
CASSDRAYGYTF
>-|TRBV27
CASSLDGYGYTF
>-|TRBV7-3
CASSLMAGLNSPLHF
>TRBD1|TRBV5-8
CASAIGQGASGYTF
>-|TRBV18
CASSPLRGEFNTIYF
>-|TRBV15
CATSRESKDLLYTEAFF
>-|TRBV4-3
CASSQTPRAENTGELFF
>TRBD1|TRBV5-1
CASSLRAGGNTEAFF
>-|TRBV6-6
CASSPGSPGSSPLHF
>-|TRBV15
CATSRDLETREKLFF
>-|TRBV7-2
CASSLATRVAQYF
>-|TRBV5-1
CASSLDQGYSPLHF
>-|TRBV2
CASSFGPAQIYEQYF
>-|TRBV7-9
CASSLELASEQFF
>-|TRBV6-1
CASSELAFAGTGANVLTF
>-|TRBV4-2
CASSQDWGDSPLHF
>TRBD2|TRBV2
CASSVLADHNEQFF